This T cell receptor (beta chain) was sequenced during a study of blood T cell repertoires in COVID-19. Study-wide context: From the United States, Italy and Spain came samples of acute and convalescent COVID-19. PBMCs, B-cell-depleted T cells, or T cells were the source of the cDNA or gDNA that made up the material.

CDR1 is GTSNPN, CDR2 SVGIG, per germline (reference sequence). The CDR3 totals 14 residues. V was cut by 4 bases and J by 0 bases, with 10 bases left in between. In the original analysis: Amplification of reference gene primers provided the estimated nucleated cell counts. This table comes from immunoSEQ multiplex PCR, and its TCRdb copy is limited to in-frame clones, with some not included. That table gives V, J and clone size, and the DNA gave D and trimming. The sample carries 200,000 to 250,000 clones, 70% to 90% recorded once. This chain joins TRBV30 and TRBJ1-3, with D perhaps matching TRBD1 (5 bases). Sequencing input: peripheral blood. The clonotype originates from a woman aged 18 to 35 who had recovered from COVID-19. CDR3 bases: TGTGCCTGGAACACAGGCCGCTCTGGAAACACCATATATTTT. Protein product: CAWNTGRSGNTIYF.